This T cell receptor (beta chain) stems from a study of response to subunit inactivated influenza vaccine. As for this clonotype: Its antigen is unknown.

Study results and limitations: Each seasonal influenza vaccination recruits few new T cells, the authors suggested.

This CDR3 contains 15 residues. V dropped 4 bases and J dropped 0 bases, with 12 bases sitting between them. MiXCR was run by TCRdb on the RT-PCR reads, yielding one entry per CDR3 protein. The profile shows some 300,000 distinct CDR3 sequences, around 20% of them singletons. J is TRBJ1-1 and V is TRBV12-3 or TRBV12-4; D unresolved. Here the sequenced sample was PBMCs from blood, taken about 20 months after vaccination. The TCR was taken from a man between 50 and 75 years old who received an inactivated influenza vaccine. This chain's CDR3 is CASSWTPQMNTEAFF. CDR3 DNA sequence: TGTGCCAGCAGTTGGACCCCTCAAATGAACACTGAAGCTTTCTTT.